The TCR beta chain under discussion was sequenced for a study of T-cell reconstitution after alpha-beta-depleted transplantation in children. The TCRbeta library was prepared with unique molecular identifiers. Each CDR3 protein gets one entry after TCRdb re-called the PCR reads with MiXCR. The table has 550,000 to 600,000 distinct CDR3 sequences, under 25% seen once. In its sample, this clonotype was seen a few times. The TCR sequence derives from a boy in the first two years of life who had a stem cell transplant for acute myeloid leukemia, so the T cells may come from the graft donor. Specimen: PBMCs, mostly from graft donor cells, collected 360 days after TCRalphabeta/CD19-depleted stem cell transplant.

CDR3 in DNA: TGCAGCGTTCAGGGTAGAGTCGCTGAAGCTTTCTTT. Its translation: CSVQGRVAEAFF. This chain uses TRBV29-1 with TRBJ1-1; D possibly corresponds to TRBD1 (5 bases). This CDR3 comprises 12 residues. From germline, CDR1 is SQVTM and CDR2 ANQGSEA. V lost 5 bases, J lost 6 bases, and 13 bases lay in between. Supplemented by reference TRBV29-1 and TRBJ1-1, the full variable domain reads SAVISQKPSRDICQRGTSLTIQCQVDSQVTMMFWYRQQPGQSLTLIATANQGSEATYESGFVIDKFPISRPNLTFSTLTVSNMSPEDSSIYLCSVQGRVAEAFFGQGTRLTVV.